These 26 T cell receptor beta chains share one sample of origin, sequenced in a study of blood T cell repertoires in COVID-19. Sequenced by immunoSEQ multiplex PCR; TCRdb stores in-frame clones only, minus some. In the table there are 120,000 to 150,000 clones, around 81% of which are singletons. Sequenced input: peripheral blood. Receptors originate from a human donor in a cohort sampled during active COVID-19.

The chain links TRBV21-1 to TRBJ2-5; the table assigns TRBD2, which was not confirmed against the DNA. TRBV21-1 is classified as a pseudogene. The CDR3 covers 18 residues. This CDR3 reads CASSPKPYRLAGEETQYF. For the CDR3, the DNA is TGTGCCAGCAGCCCTAAGCCTTACCGACTAGCGGGGGAAGAGACCCAGTACTTC.

This chain joins TRBV27 and TRBJ2-7, with D maybe TRBD1 (5 bases). There are 15 residues in the CDR3. CDR1 is MNHEY, CDR2 SMNVEV, per germline (reference sequence). The V end lost 1 base, the J end lost 2 bases, and 12 bases lay between the germline ends. The CDR3 protein is CASSLLGPRTYEQYF. Written as DNA, the CDR3 is TGTGCCAGCAGTTTATTGGGGCCGCGCACCTACGAGCAGTACTTC.

This clone has only one observation. The genes are TRBV5-1 and TRBJ2-1; 8 positions agree with TRBD2. CDR1 SGHRS and CDR2 YFSETQ come from the germline V gene. The CDR3 extends over 20 amino acids. J gave up 1 base and V 1 base, and 16 bases lay outside the gene matches. The CDR3 is CASSLIGLDSGKGSYNEQFF. The CDR3 coding sequence is TGCGCCAGCAGCTTGATCGGTTTGGATAGCGGGAAAGGTTCCTACAATGAGCAGTTCTTC.

V gene TRBV15 combines with J gene TRBJ1-2; D is perhaps TRBD1 (6 bases). Germline CDR1 and CDR2: LNHNV and YYDKDF (reference sequence). The CDR3 runs to 15 residues. The V end was cut by 0 bases, the J end by 4 bases, with 12 bases between. The CDR3 DNA reads TGTGCCACCAGCAGAGATCGAGGGGGAACCTATGGCTACACCTTC. Its protein product is CATSRDRGGTYGYTF.

A single count supports this clone. The rearrangement joins TRBV7-2 to TRBJ1-3; tentatively, D is TRBD1 (5 bases). Per germline, CDR1 SGHTA and CDR2 FQGNSA. Trimming removed 5 bases at V and 6 bases at J, with 17 bases between. The CDR3 covers 15 residues. The CDR3 loop reads CASSPPGTGVNTIYF. The CDR3 region has the DNA TGTGCCAGCAGCCCACCCGGGACGGGAGTAAACACCATATATTTT.

The J gene is TRBJ2-7, the V gene TRBV5-5; weak D call: TRBD1 (6 bases). This CDR3 region has 15 residues. Germline CDR1 SGHKS, CDR2 YYEKEE (reference sequence). Trimming stripped 3 bases from V and 7 bases from J, with 20 bases between. Here the CDR3 DNA reads TGTGCCAGCAGCTCCGGACCCCGACAGGCGCAAGAGCAGTACTTC. This sequence encodes CASSSGPRQAQEQYF.

V and J are TRBV5-1 and TRBJ2-2, with 10 positions matching TRBD2. V trimming: 3 bases; J trimming: 1 base; junction bases outside the gene matches: 15. Looked up from germline, CDR1 is SGHRS and CDR2 is YFSETQ. The CDR3 extends over 20 amino acids. This chain's CDR3 is CASSSPRVSGGAKNTGELFF. CDR3 bases: TGCGCCAGCAGCTCCCCCCGAGTCAGCGGGGGGGCCAAGAACACCGGGGAGCTGTTTTTT.

The chain carries TRBV5-4 and TRBJ2-5, with 11 bases identical to TRBD1. This CDR3 contains 16 residues. Germline CDR1 reads SGHNT; CDR2 reads YYREEE (reference sequence). Germline trimming cut 0 bases from V and 10 bases from J; bases unmatched to any gene: 11. Here the CDR3 reads CASSLERTGGNLNQYF. The CDR3, as DNA: TGTGCCAGCAGCTTGGAACGGACAGGGGGCAATCTGAACCAGTACTTC.

CDR3 residues: CASSPLGTAAEQYF. The CDR3 coding sequence is TGTGCCAGCTCACCCCTGGGGACAGCGGCAGAGCAGTACTTC. The V call is TRBV18, the J call TRBJ2-7; the match to TRBD1 covers 7 bases. The trim removed 3 bases at V and 7 bases at J, leaving 9 bases unmatched. CDR3 length: 14 amino acids. Germline CDR1 and CDR2: KGHSH and LQKENI.

The chain employs TRBV2 and TRBJ2-3, with D perhaps TRBD1 (5 bases). The germline V gene has CDR1 SNHLY and CDR2 FYNNEI. This CDR3 has 14 residues. V lost 7 bases to trimming and J lost 1 base, with 12 bases between them. The CDR3 is CASKGMPGTDTQYF. CDR3 sequence (DNA): TGTGCCAGCAAGGGGATGCCGGGCACAGATACGCAGTATTTT.

V usage is TRBV5-5 and J usage is TRBJ1-5; D gene unclear. Germline values: CDR1 SGHKS, CDR2 YYEKEE (reference sequence). Trimming cost V 2 bases and J 10 bases, with 19 bases left between them. The CDR3 spans 15 residues. The CDR3 protein is CASSFTDGNISPQHF. The CDR3 DNA sequence: TGTGCCAGCAGCTTCACCGACGGGAACATCAGCCCCCAGCATTTT.

The table lists this clone with a few counts. The chain links TRBV9 to TRBJ1-1, with D maybe TRBD1 (6 bases). The length of the CDR3 is 14 residues. The germline V gene encodes CDR1 SGDLS and CDR2 YYNGEE. Trimming cost V 4 bases and J 8 bases, with 18 bases left between them. DNA for the CDR3: TGTGCCAGCAGCCCGCGTCTGGGGGCCGAGGAAGCTTTCTTT. This sequence encodes CASSPRLGAEEAFF.

The CDR3 DNA reads as TGTGCCAGCAGCCCCCAATCTCGACAGGTCGGTAGAGAGACCCAGTACTTC. It encodes CASSPQSRQVGRETQYF. V is TRBV7-6 and J is TRBJ2-5; tentatively, D is TRBD1 (6 bases). V was clipped by 5 bases and J by 4 bases, with 23 bases between them. CDR1 is SGHVS and CDR2 is FNYEAQ in the germline V gene. The CDR3 has 17 amino acids.

The chain uses TRBV15 and TRBJ1-5; no definite D call. V shed 0 bases and J shed 4 bases, with 7 bases lying between them. The germline gives CDR1 LNHNV, CDR2 YYDKDF (reference sequence). The CDR3 is made up of 14 amino acids. Here the CDR3 reads CATSRDPVNQPQHF. Written as DNA, the CDR3 is TGTGCCACCAGCAGAGATCCGGTAAATCAGCCCCAGCATTTT. Drawing the rest from reference TRBV15 and TRBJ1-5, the complete variable domain is DAMVIQNPRYQVTQFGKPVTLSCSQTLNHNVMYWYQQKSSQAPKLLFHYYDKDFNNEADTPDNFQSRRPNTSFCFLDIRSPGLGDTAMYLCATSRDPVNQPQHFGDGTRLSIL.

The chain has TRBV10-2 and TRBJ2-1; 9 nucleotides align to TRBD2. The CDR3 has 17 residues. After removal of 0 bases from V and 0 bases from J, the junction contained 3 bases not matched to a gene. Germline V gene sequence: CDR1 WSHSY, CDR2 SAAADI. Here the CDR3 DNA reads TGCGCCAGCAGTGAGTCGCAGCGGGGGGTCTCCTACAATGAGCAGTTCTTC. Amino acids: CASSESQRGVSYNEQFF.

The V gene is TRBV9, the J gene TRBJ2-7; D is undetermined. Germline V CDR1 and CDR2: SGDLS, YYNGEE. Trimming removed 0 bases at V and 2 bases at J, with 6 bases between. The CDR3 sequence is 13 residues long. The CDR3: CASSVETPYEQYF. CDR3 nucleotides: TGTGCCAGCAGCGTAGAGACTCCCTACGAGCAGTACTTC. The variable domain in full, completed from reference TRBV9 and TRBJ2-7, reads DSGVTQTPKHLITATGQRVTLRCSPRSGDLSVYWYQQSLDQGLQFLIQYYNGEERAKGNILERFSAQQFPDLHSELNLSSLELGDSALYFCASSVETPYEQYFGPGTRLTVT.

The chain carries TRBV20-1 and TRBJ1-5; D is perhaps TRBD1 (6 bases). Germline V lookup: CDR1 DFQATT, CDR2 SNEGSKA (reference sequence). This CDR3 has 15 amino acids. Deletions cut 3 bases from V and 2 bases from J, with 14 bases between. The CDR3 DNA follows: TGCAGTGCTAGTGGCGCGGCAGGGGGCAATCAGCCCCAGCATTTT. As protein: CSASGAAGGNQPQHF.

This sequence joins TRBV6-5 and TRBJ2-7; D might be TRBD2 (6 bases). Germline CDR1 and CDR2: MNHEY and SVGAGI. Deletions cut 6 bases from V and 4 bases from J, with 16 bases between. The CDR3 is 14 residues long. The CDR3 DNA is TGTGCCAGCAGCTCCCTAGGGACTGAGTACGAGCAGTACTTC. Its translation is CASSSLGTEYEQYF.

The rearrangement joins TRBV19 to TRBJ2-2, with 10 bases matching TRBD2. The junction had 7 bases not matched to a gene; V was cut back by 6 bases and J by 0 bases. Per the germline V gene, CDR1 is LNHDA and CDR2 is SQIVND (reference sequence). The length of the CDR3 is 17 residues. The CDR3 sequence is CASRDLAGETNTGELFF. The CDR3 DNA is TGTGCCAGTAGGGATCTAGCGGGGGAAACGAACACCGGGGAGCTGTTTTTT.

Only one count was recorded for this clone. The chain carries TRBV7-9 and TRBJ1-1; 7 bases align to TRBD1. V was pared by 5 bases and J by 7 bases, with 7 bases of the junction left unmatched. The CDR3 covers 13 residues. Germline values: CDR1 SEHNR, CDR2 FQNEAQ (reference sequence). Written as DNA, the CDR3 is TGTGCCAGCAGCCGGACAGGAGACAGTGAAGCTTTCTTT. Amino acids: CASSRTGDSEAFF.

In this sample, this clone turned up once. The chain recombines TRBV5-6 with TRBJ2-1; 9 nucleotides match TRBD1. There are 15 residues in the CDR3. With V trimmed by 4 bases and J by 10 bases, 12 bases remained unmatched. Germline CDR1 and CDR2: SGHDT and YYEEEE. The CDR3 nucleotides read TGTGCCAGCAGCCCCGGGACAGGGCGGAGCGGCGAGCAGTTCTTC. Amino acids: CASSPGTGRSGEQFF.

This clone occurred a few times. The chain joins TRBV6-6 to TRBJ2-7, with a weak D call TRBD1 (6 bases). The CDR3 length is 11 residues. The V and J ends lost 7 bases and 7 bases respectively, with 11 bases between them. Germline V gene sequence: CDR1 MNHNY, CDR2 SVGAGI (reference sequence). CDR3 residues: CASTSGQEQYF. The CDR3 DNA follows: TGTGCCAGCACCTCAGGACAGGAGCAGTACTTC.

This chain connects TRBV2 to TRBJ1-2; no firm D call. The germline V gene encodes CDR1 SNHLY and CDR2 FYNNEI. V was cut by 3 bases and J by 6 bases, with 23 bases left in between. The CDR3 has 17 residues. The CDR3 DNA is TGTGCCAGCAGTGAGGAGGTTGGTGGCCGGGGAGAGGATGGCTACACCTTC. It translates to CASSEEVGGRGEDGYTF.

The rearrangement uses TRBV19 and TRBJ1-1, with a weak D call TRBD1 (6 bases). The CDR3 has 15 residues. In germline, CDR1 is LNHDA, CDR2 SQIVND (reference sequence). V lost 1 base and J 10 bases, leaving 19 bases between the germline ends. CDR3 in amino acids: CASSIGTVGGRGAFF. The CDR3 DNA follows: TGTGCCAGTAGTATAGGCACCGTGGGGGGGCGCGGAGCTTTCTTT.

The chain couples TRBV20-1 to TRBJ1-2, with D unresolved. Germline loops: CDR1 DFQATT, CDR2 SNEGSKA (reference sequence). The V gene lost 4 bases and the J gene lost 8 bases, with 2 bases spanning the gap. The CDR3 is 8 amino acids. The CDR3 sequence: CSATGYTF. The DNA of the CDR3 is TGCAGTGCTACGGGCTACACCTTC.

The rearrangement joins TRBV3-1 (or the pseudogene TRBV3-2) to TRBJ1-2; possibly TRBD1 for D (5 bases). The CDR3 is made up of 15 amino acids. Germline loops: CDR1 LGHDT, CDR2 YNNKEL (reference sequence). Trimming left V 0 bases short and J 8 bases short, with 16 bases between. The CDR3 coding sequence is TGTGCCAGCAGCCAAGATGGAGGACGGAGGGACGGCTACACCTTC. Translation gives CASSQDGGRRDGYTF.